The 2 T cell receptor beta chains below come from one sample, sequenced in a study of identical twins. TCRdb recomputed calls from the 5' RACE reads with MiXCR, one row per CDR3 protein. The sample lists 400,000 to 500,000 distinct CDR3 sequences, over 11% seen once, with 0.98% in the top ten. A further study also used this sample, focusing on yellow fever vaccine responses in identical twins.

Sequenced sample: CD4+ T cells sorted from blood. The receptors derive from a woman aged 18-29 years in good health.

This clonotype was recorded at least ten times. The chain is built from TRBV12-3 or TRBV12-4 and TRBJ2-5; 10 bases agree with TRBD2. This CDR3 region has 14 residues. Trimming removed 5 bases from V and 3 bases from J; junction bases left unmatched: 3. Here the CDR3 reads CASSPSGREETQYF. In DNA form, the CDR3 reads TGTGCCAGCAGTCCTAGCGGGAGAGAAGAGACCCAGTACTTC.

This rearrangement joins TRBV18 to TRBJ2-2; the D gene is possibly TRBD1 (6 bases). Germline lookup yields CDR1 KGHSH and CDR2 LQKENI. CDR3 size: 16 residues. With 0 bases removed from V and 4 bases from J, the gap between germline ends came to 12 bases. CDR3 region: CASSPPGRGSTGELFF. The CDR3 DNA follows: TGTGCCAGCTCACCACCGGGAAGGGGGAGCACCGGGGAGCTGTTTTTT.